These 8 T cell receptor beta chains originate from one sample sequenced in a study of PD-1 blockade in classical Hodgkin lymphoma. The repertoire was sequenced with immunoSEQ multiplex PCR; TCRdb's copy has only in-frame clones and lacks some. The profile shows some 58,000 clones, about 90% of them singletons. Time point meaning: cycle 4 day 1 (C4D1), after more than five weeks of nivolumab. Every single patient, without exception, relapsed after autologous stem cell transplantation, and brentuximab vedotin exposure varied. Sequencing was performed on peripheral blood mononuclear cells (PBMCs), taken before the fourth cycle of nivolumab. These receptors were taken from a human donor with classical Hodgkin lymphoma.

CDR3 region: CASSLESRGNTEAFF. CDR3 bases: TGTGCCAGCAGCTTGGAATCCAGGGGAAACACTGAAGCTTTCTTT. The chain is built from TRBV5-4 and TRBJ1-1; TRBD1 might be the D (6 bases). The germline CDR1 and CDR2 sequences are SGHNT and YYREEE (reference sequence). The CDR3 totals 15 residues. V shed 0 bases and J shed 2 bases, with 11 bases lying between them.

The chain has TRBV4-2 and TRBJ1-6; TRBD1 matches 9 bases. The germline CDR1 and CDR2 sequences are LGHNA and YNFKEQ. V lost 6 bases and J lost 5; bases outside the gene matches: 2. The CDR3 is 14 amino acids. The CDR3 protein is CASSRTGDNSPLHF. Here the CDR3 DNA reads TGTGCCAGCAGTCGGACAGGGGATAATTCACCCCTCCACTTT.

This chain links TRBV1 with TRBJ1-5. TRBV1 is recorded as a pseudogene. This CDR3 has 16 amino acids. CDR3 residues: CTSSQVTGERNQPQHF. In DNA form, the CDR3 reads TGCACCAGCAGCCAAGTGACGGGGGAGCGGAATCAGCCCCAGCATTTT.

The chain joins TRBV9 to TRBJ1-2, with D possibly being TRBD1 (5 bases). This CDR3 has 15 residues. The V and J ends lost 3 bases and 0 bases respectively, with 12 bases between them. Germline lookup yields CDR1 SGDLS and CDR2 YYNGEE. The CDR3 reads CASSGTRQTNYGYTF. The CDR3 DNA sequence: TGTGCCAGCAGCGGGACCCGACAGACTAACTATGGCTACACCTTC.

This chain links TRBV6-5 with TRBJ2-3; 7 bases match TRBD1. The CDR3 totals 11 residues. Germline V gene sequence: CDR1 MNHEY, CDR2 SVGAGI. The J segment lost 14 bases and the V segment lost 10 bases, leaving 12 bases of the junction unmatched. For the CDR3, the DNA is TGTGCCACCAGACAGGGACCGACGGTGTATTTT. It encodes CATRQGPTVYF.

J is TRBJ1-2 and V is TRBV5-5; 8 positions match TRBD1. Trimming took 3 bases from V and 8 from J; bases not matched to a gene: 9. The CDR3 extends over 14 amino acids. Germline values: CDR1 SGHKS, CDR2 YYEKEE (reference sequence). CDR3 amino acids: CASSSDRDFGGYTF. The CDR3 DNA is TGTGCCAGCAGCTCGGACAGGGATTTTGGGGGCTACACCTTC.

The V gene is TRBV4-2, the J gene TRBJ2-6; TRBD1 might be the D (5 bases). Between the trimmed V and J ends, which lost 3 bases and 5 bases, there was a span of 14 bases. The CDR3 covers 16 residues. CDR1 and CDR2 (germline): LGHNA, YNFKEQ. CDR3 loop: CASSHEQGARANVLTF. The CDR3 coding sequence is TGTGCCAGCAGCCACGAGCAGGGTGCTAGGGCCAACGTCCTGACTTTC.

The chain couples TRBV30 to TRBJ2-3; D is ambiguous. Trimming shortened V by 3 bases and J by 0 bases, and 4 bases separated the two germline ends. In germline, CDR1 is GTSNPN, CDR2 SVGIG (reference sequence). CDR3 size: 12 residues. For the CDR3, the DNA is TGTGCCTGGAGGAAAAGCACAGATACGCAGTATTTT. It yields the protein CAWRKSTDTQYF. The entire variable domain, with the rest obtained from reference TRBV30 and TRBJ2-3, is as follows: SQTIHQWPATLVQPVGSPLSLECTVEGTSNPNLYWYRQAAGRGLQLLFYSVGIGQISSEVPQNLSASRPQDRQFILSSKKLLLSDSGFYLCAWRKSTDTQYFGPGTRLTVL.